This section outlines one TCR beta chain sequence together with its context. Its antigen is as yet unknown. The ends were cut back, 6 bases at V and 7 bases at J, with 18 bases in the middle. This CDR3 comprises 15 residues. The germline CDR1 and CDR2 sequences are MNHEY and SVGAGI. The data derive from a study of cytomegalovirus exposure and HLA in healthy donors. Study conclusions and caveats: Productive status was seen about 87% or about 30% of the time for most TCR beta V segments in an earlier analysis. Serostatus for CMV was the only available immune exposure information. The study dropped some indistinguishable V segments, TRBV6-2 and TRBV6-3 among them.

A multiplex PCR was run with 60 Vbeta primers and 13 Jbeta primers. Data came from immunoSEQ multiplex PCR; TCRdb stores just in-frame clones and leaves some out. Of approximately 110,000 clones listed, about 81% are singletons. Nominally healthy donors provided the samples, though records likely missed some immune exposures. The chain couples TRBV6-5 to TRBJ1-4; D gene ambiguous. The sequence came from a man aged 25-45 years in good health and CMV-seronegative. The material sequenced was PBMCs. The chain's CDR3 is CASSLLPGFSEKLFF. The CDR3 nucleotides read TGTGCCAGCAGCCTTCTTCCGGGGTTTAGTGAAAAACTGTTTTTT.